This TCR beta chain is from a study of read filtering for tumor transcriptome and immune sequencing. About this clonotype itself: What it binds is not known. Possible read error: a much larger clone is one base away. Given the absence of the conserved phenylalanine or tryptophan at the CDR3 end, a read error is likely.

The study, taken as a whole, reports: Compared with RNA-seq, IR-seq gave much higher clonotype depth and reliability.

Germline-derived CDR1 and CDR2 are ENHRY and SYGVKD. The V and J ends lost 2 bases and 8 bases, in that order; junction bases with no gene match: 7. The CDR3 is made up of 14 amino acids. The library was built from about 400 ng RNA with molecular barcoded adaptors for alpha/delta and beta/gamma chains. TCRdb ran MiXCR on the reads and lists one entry per CDR3 protein. The sample carries some 30,000 distinct CDR3 sequences, around 18% recorded once. The V gene is TRBV10-3, the J gene TRBJ1-2; 8 bases are a match to TRBD1. Specimen: a population of CD138-negative cells sorted from bone marrow. This clonotype was obtained from a donor older than 35 with multiple myeloma. The CDR3 sequence: CAISETTGGHGYTS. As DNA, the CDR3 is TGTGCCATCAGTGAGACAACAGGGGGACACGGCTACACCTCC.